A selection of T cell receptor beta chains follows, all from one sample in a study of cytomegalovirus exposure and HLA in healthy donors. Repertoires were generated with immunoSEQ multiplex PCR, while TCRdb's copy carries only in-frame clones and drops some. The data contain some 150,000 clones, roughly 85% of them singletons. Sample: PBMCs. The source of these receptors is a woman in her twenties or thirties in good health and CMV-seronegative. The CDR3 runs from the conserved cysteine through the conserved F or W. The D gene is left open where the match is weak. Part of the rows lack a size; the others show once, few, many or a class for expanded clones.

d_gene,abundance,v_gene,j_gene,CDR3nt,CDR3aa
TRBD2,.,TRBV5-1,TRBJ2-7,TGCGCCAGCAGCTTGACTAGCGGGAACGAGCAGTACTTC,CASSLTSGNEQYF
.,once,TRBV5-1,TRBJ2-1,TGCGCCAGCCGAACCGACCGGAGCTCCTACAATGAGCAGTTCTTC,CASRTDRSSYNEQFF
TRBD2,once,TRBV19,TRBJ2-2,TGTGCCAGTACCCCACCCGGACTAGCGGGGGGGCGAGGGACCGGGGAGCTGTTTTTT,CASTPPGLAGGRGTGELFF
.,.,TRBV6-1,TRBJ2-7,TGTGCCAGCAGTGAAGTGGGTCAGGGTAGCTACGAGCAGTACTTC,CASSEVGQGSYEQYF
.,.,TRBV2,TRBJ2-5,TGTGCCGCGCGGAGGGAAGTACAAGAGACCCAGTACTTC,CAARREVQETQYF
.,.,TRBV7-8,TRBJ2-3,TGTGCCAGCAGCTTAGGTGGAGCTGATACGCAGTATTTT,CASSLGGADTQYF
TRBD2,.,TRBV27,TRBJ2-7,TGTGCCAGCAGGGGGGGGTCCACCTACGAGCAGTACTTC,CASRGGSTYEQYF
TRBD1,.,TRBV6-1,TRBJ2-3,TGTGCCAGCAGTGAAGCCATCGGGACAGCCTCAGATACGCAGTATTTT,CASSEAIGTASDTQYF
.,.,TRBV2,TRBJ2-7,TGTGCCAGCAGTGGTCCAGCGAACTACGAGCAGTACTTC,CASSGPANYEQYF
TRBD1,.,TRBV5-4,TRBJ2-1,TGTGCCAGCAGCTTGGCCGGGACAGGGTCTAGAAATGAGCAGTTCTTC,CASSLAGTGSRNEQFF
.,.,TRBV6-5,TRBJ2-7,TGTGCCAGCAGTTACTCGGCTTTTTGGCTCTCCTACGAGCAGTACTTC,CASSYSAFWLSYEQYF
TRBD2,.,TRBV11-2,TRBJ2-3,TGTGCCAGCACCATTCTAGCGGGAGGGTCAGATACGCAGTATTTT,CASTILAGGSDTQYF
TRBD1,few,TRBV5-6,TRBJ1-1,TGTGCCAGCAGCTTTACAGGGGTAGGGAACACTGAAGCTTTCTTT,CASSFTGVGNTEAFF
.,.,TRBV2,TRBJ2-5,TGTGCCAGCAGTCCCCTAGCGTTACAAGAGACCCAGTACTTC,CASSPLALQETQYF
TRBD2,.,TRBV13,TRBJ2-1,TGTGCCAGCAGCGCTAGCGAGCGGGGGGCCCTCTCCTACAATGAGCAGTTCTTC,CASSASERGALSYNEQFF
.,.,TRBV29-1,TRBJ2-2,TGCAGCGTTCGACGGGGTATGGACACCGGGGAGCTGTTTTTT,CSVRRGMDTGELFF
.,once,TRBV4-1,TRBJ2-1,TGCGCCAGCAGCCAAGTTACCGGTCTTGGCAATGAGCAGTTCTTC,CASSQVTGLGNEQFF
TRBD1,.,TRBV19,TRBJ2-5,TGTGCCAGTAGTAGGGGAGACAGGGACCGCTGGGAACGAACCCAGTACTTC,CASSRGDRDRWERTQYF
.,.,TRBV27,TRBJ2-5,TGTGCCAGCAGTTTATTTGGGGGGATCTACCAAGAGACCCAGTACTTC,CASSLFGGIYQETQYF
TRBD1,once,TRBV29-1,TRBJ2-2,TGCAGCGTTGGAGGACAGGGGGCGATAGCCGGGGAGCTGTTTTTT,CSVGGQGAIAGELFF
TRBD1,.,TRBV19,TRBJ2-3,TGTGCCAGCCGGGACAGGGGGACAGATACGCAGTATTTT,CASRDRGTDTQYF
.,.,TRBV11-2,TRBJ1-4,TGTGCCAGCAGCTTAGTAGCGGGGGGCGGTGAAAAACTGTTTTTT,CASSLVAGGGEKLFF
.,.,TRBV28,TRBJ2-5,TGTGCCAGCAGTTTCTCGGCAGGGGGGAGGGAGACCCAGTACTTC,CASSFSAGGRETQYF
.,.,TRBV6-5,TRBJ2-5,TGTGCCAGCAGTTACTCGACAGTACGGGAGACCCAGTACTTC,CASSYSTVRETQYF
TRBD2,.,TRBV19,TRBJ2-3,TGTGCCAGTAGTTCTCGGACTAGCAGAAACACAGATACGCAGTATTTT,CASSSRTSRNTDTQYF
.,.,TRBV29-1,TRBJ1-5,TGCAGCGTTAGTCAGGGAAGCAATCAGCCCCAGCATTTT,CSVSQGSNQPQHF
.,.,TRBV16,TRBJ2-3,TGTGCCAGCAGCCCCCCCCGAGGGCGGGGTCGCGCTAGCACAGATACGCAGTATTTT,CASSPPRGRGRASTDTQYF
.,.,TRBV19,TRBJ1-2,TGTGCCACCACTCCCGATCCGCGTCGTGGCTACACCTTC,CATTPDPRRGYTF
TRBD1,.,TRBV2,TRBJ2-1,TGTGCCAGCAGTGCGGGACAGGGGAGATCCTACAATGAGCAGTTCTTC,CASSAGQGRSYNEQFF
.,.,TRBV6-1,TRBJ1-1,TGTGCCAGCAGCCTCAGGGAAGGGGTCACTGAAGCTTTCTTT,CASSLREGVTEAFF
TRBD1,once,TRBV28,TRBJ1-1,TGTGCCAGCAGCCCGTCGGACAGGTTGAACACTGAAGCTTTCTTT,CASSPSDRLNTEAFF
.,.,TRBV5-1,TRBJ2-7,TGCGCCAGCAGCCTTACAGGGTCCCCTCACGAGCAGTACTTC,CASSLTGSPHEQYF
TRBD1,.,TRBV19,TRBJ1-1,TGTGCCAGTAGTGACAGGGGGCTAGCTGAAGCTTTCTTT,CASSDRGLAEAFF
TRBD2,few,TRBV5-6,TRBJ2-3,TGTGCCAGCAGCCGTCTGAATAGCGGGGTACTCACAGATACGCAGTATTTT,CASSRLNSGVLTDTQYF
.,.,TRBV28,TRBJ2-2,TGTGCCAGCGGGAGCACCGGGGAGCTGTTTTTT,CASGSTGELFF
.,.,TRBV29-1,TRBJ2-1,TGCAGCGTCAGGCTAATCAATGAGCAGTTCTTC,CSVRLINEQFF